This entry lists 2 T cell receptor beta chains sequenced from one sample in a study of T cells after yellow fever vaccination (dated by TCRdb to the late 2010s). Sample treatment or condition, as interpreted from the label and publication: live attenuated yellow fever vaccine strain. The library relied on 5' RACE. Sequencing was performed on an Illumina HiSeq 2500. TCRdb took the public reads, trimmed them with fastp at Q25, ran MiXCR for clone calling and kept in-frame beta chains. Each entry is one CDR3 protein sequence, shown with its most common DNA and genes. The sample has approximately 600,000 distinct CDR3 sequences on record, roughly an eighth of them singletons. The ten largest clones take up more than 12% of the sample. Sequenced material: PBMCs, taken on the day of the yellow fever booster vaccination. Receptor source: a man younger than 40 who received the YFV17D yellow fever vaccine.

This clonotype has more than one count but fewer than ten. This rearrangement joins TRBV20-1 to TRBJ2-3; TRBD2 aligns across 7 bases. The CDR3 spans 13 residues. Trimming took 1 base from V and 4 from J; bases not matched to a gene: 2. The V gene's germline CDR1 is DFQATT and CDR2 SNEGSKA (reference sequence). CDR3 sequence reads: CSARVGGADTQYF. The CDR3 region has the DNA TGCAGTGCTAGAGTTGGGGGGGCAGATACGCAGTATTTT.

The chain has TRBV5-1 and TRBJ2-3; D unclear. Germline values: CDR1 SGHRS, CDR2 YFSETQ. V lost 2 bases and J 6 bases, leaving 13 bases between the germline ends. The CDR3 runs to 14 residues. CDR3 protein: CASSFRQLWDTQYF. CDR3 nucleotides: TGCGCCAGCAGCTTTAGGCAGCTATGGGATACGCAGTATTTT.